Listed below are T cell receptor beta chains from one sample, sequenced in a study of T cells after yellow fever vaccination. TCRdb re-derived calls from the 5' RACE reads in MiXCR, one entry per CDR3 protein. The sample lists about 26,000 distinct CDR3 sequences; 4% to 5% were seen once. The sample here was PBMCs, either bulk or a sorted T-cell subset (CD4+, CD8+, memory, or dextramer-sorted; not recorded which), taken on the day of the yellow fever booster vaccination. The receptors were sampled from a man between 18 and 29 years old who received the YFV17D yellow fever vaccine. Both conserved end residues are part of each CDR3. D genes are given only for firm matches. Size is omitted from some rows. Given values are once, few, many or a class for expanded clones.

j_gene | d_gene | len | abundance | v_gene | CDR3aa | CDR3nt
TRBJ1-2 | NA | 15 | medium-sized | TRBV28 | CASSLIPGPSGGYTF | TGTGCCAGCAGTTTGATCCCCGGTCCGAGTGGCGGCTACACCTTC
TRBJ1-3 | TRBD1 | 20 | many | TRBV4-3 | CASSQDRPGQVASSGNTIYF | TGCGCCAGCAGCCAAGATCGTCCGGGACAGGTTGCTAGCTCTGGAAACACCATATATTTT
TRBJ2-2 | TRBD1 | 18 | many | TRBV6-2/TRBV6-3 | CASRTLRRQGAYTGELFF | TGTGCCAGCAGAACCTTACGGAGACAGGGGGCGTACACCGGGGAGCTGTTTTTT
TRBJ2-1 | NA | 14 | many | TRBV12-3/TRBV12-4 | CASSLSGPNNEQFF | TGTGCCAGCAGTTTGTCGGGCCCTAACAATGAGCAGTTCTTC
TRBJ2-1 | NA | 14 | many | TRBV7-2 | CASSLDPQLNEQFF | TGTGCCAGCAGCTTAGATCCCCAACTCAATGAGCAGTTCTTC
TRBJ2-1 | TRBD2 | 15 | many | TRBV7-2 | CASRVLAGLGDEQFF | TGTGCCAGCAGAGTACTAGCGGGGTTAGGGGATGAGCAGTTCTTC
TRBJ1-4 | TRBD1 | 14 | many | TRBV5-1 | CASSFGTGDEKLFF | TGCGCCAGCAGCTTCGGGACAGGAGATGAAAAACTGTTTTTT
TRBJ2-1 | TRBD1 | 15 | many | TRBV6-4 | CASSDRTGAIDEQFF | TGTGCCAGCAGTGACCGGACAGGGGCAATCGATGAGCAGTTCTTC
TRBJ1-2 | TRBD1 | 15 | NA | TRBV19 | CASSRGQGLSYGYTF | TGTGCCAGTAGTAGAGGACAGGGACTCTCCTATGGCTACACCTTC
TRBJ2-7 | NA | 14 | many | TRBV7-2 | CASSLGRDWGEQYF | TGTGCCAGCAGCTTAGGAAGGGATTGGGGCGAGCAGTACTTC
TRBJ2-4 | NA | 16 | many | TRBV4-1 | CASSQGVLRGRNIQYF | TGCGCCAGCAGCCAAGGGGTGTTACGGGGTAGGAACATTCAGTACTTC
TRBJ2-3 | NA | 12 | many | TRBV6-2/TRBV6-3 | CASSYESDTQYF | TGTGCCAGCAGTTACGAGTCAGATACGCAGTATTTT
TRBJ2-3 | NA | 14 | many | TRBV6-6 | CASRATSSTDTQYF | TGTGCCAGCAGGGCGACTAGTTCTACAGATACGCAGTATTTT
TRBJ1-6 | NA | 14 | many | TRBV5-1 | CASSLEEGNSPLHF | TGCGCCAGCAGCTTGGAGGAGGGTAATTCACCCCTCCACTTT
TRBJ2-7 | TRBD2 | 15 | many | TRBV5-1 | CASSSTGGNTYEQYF | TGCGCCAGCAGCTCCACGGGGGGTAATACCTACGAGCAGTACTTC
TRBJ2-1 | TRBD2 | 17 | many | TRBV5-5 | CASSLRSPGLESPEQFF | TGTGCCAGCAGCTTGCGTTCACCGGGACTAGAATCCCCTGAGCAGTTCTTC
TRBJ2-2 | TRBD1 | 16 | many | TRBV12-3/TRBV12-4 | CASSRRQGIYTGELFF | TGTGCCAGCAGCCGACGACAGGGGATTTACACCGGGGAGCTGTTTTTT
TRBJ2-5 | NA | 14 | many | TRBV7-2 | CASSFPRGQETQYF | TGTGCCAGCAGCTTCCCAAGAGGGCAAGAGACCCAGTACTTC
TRBJ2-1 | TRBD1 | 16 | few | TRBV11-2 | CASSFTGGYLYNEQFF | TGTGCCAGCAGCTTTACAGGGGGCTATCTATACAATGAGCAGTTCTTC
TRBJ1-1 | TRBD1 | 12 | many | TRBV20-1 | CSATDRATEAFF | TGCAGTGCCACGGACAGGGCTACTGAAGCTTTCTTT
TRBJ1-4 | TRBD1 | 16 | many | TRBV7-2 | CASSLEPRGLDEKLFF | TGTGCCAGCAGCTTAGAGCCCAGGGGGCTGGATGAAAAACTGTTTTTT
TRBJ1-5 | NA | 16 | few | TRBV21-1 | CASSLRGGAYNQPQHF | TGTGCCAGCAGTTTAAGGGGGGGCGCCTACAATCAGCCCCAGCATTTT
TRBJ2-5 | TRBD1 | 15 | many | TRBV6-9 | CASSYRPDRQETQYF | TGTGCCAGCAGTTATAGGCCGGACAGGCAAGAGACCCAGTACTTC
TRBJ1-5 | TRBD1 | 13 | NA | TRBV20-1 | CSAGTDSNQPQHF | TGCAGTGCCGGGACAGATAGCAATCAGCCCCAGCATTTT
TRBJ2-1 | NA | 16 | many | TRBV7-2 | CASSFLGGPADSSRFF | TGTGCCAGCAGCTTCCTCGGGGGGCCAGCAGACTCGTCTCGGTTCTTC
TRBJ1-4 | NA | 14 | many | TRBV5-5 | CASRGGATNEKLFF | TGTGCCTCGAGGGGTGGGGCAACTAATGAAAAACTGTTTTTT
TRBJ2-3 | NA | 13 | many | TRBV15 | CATSRGRPDTQYF | TGTGCCACCAGCAGGGGGCGGCCAGATACGCAGTATTTT
TRBJ1-4 | NA | 19 | NA | TRBV9 | CASSDTDISGAATNEKLFF | TGTGCCAGCAGCGATACGGACATCTCTGGGGCTGCAACTAATGAAAAACTGTTTTTT
TRBJ2-1 | NA | 16 | many | TRBV2 | CASSRPPGSSYNEQFF | TGTGCCAGCAGCCGCCCGCCGGGGAGCTCCTACAATGAGCAGTTCTTC
TRBJ1-2 | TRBD1 | 14 | NA | TRBV19 | CARPPGQRQGGYTF | TGTGCCAGGCCCCCGGGACAGCGACAGGGAGGCTACACCTTC
TRBJ2-3 | NA | 12 | many | TRBV15 | CATSRDTDTQYF | TGTGCCACCAGCAGAGACACAGATACGCAGTATTTT
TRBJ2-4 | NA | 14 | many | TRBV18 | CASSPPEAKNIQYF | TGTGCCAGCTCACCGCCAGAAGCCAAAAACATTCAGTACTTC
TRBJ1-4 | TRBD1 | 14 | many | TRBV25-1 | CASSGDREVEKLFF | TGTGCCAGCAGTGGGGACAGGGAGGTTGAAAAACTGTTTTTT
TRBJ2-1 | NA | 16 | many | TRBV12-3/TRBV12-4 | CASSMTGEQGVNEQFF | TGTGCCAGCAGTATGACAGGTGAACAGGGAGTCAATGAGCAGTTCTTC
TRBJ2-1 | TRBD2 | 16 | many | TRBV6-4 | CASSDTTSGGAAEQFF | TGTGCCAGCAGTGATACGACTAGCGGGGGGGCCGCTGAGCAGTTCTTC
TRBJ1-2 | TRBD1 | 13 | many | TRBV12-3/TRBV12-4 | CASSLATGDGYTF | TGTGCCAGCAGTTTGGCGACAGGGGACGGCTACACCTTC
TRBJ1-1 | NA | 13 | many | TRBV5-1 | CASSLGEGTEAFF | TGCGCCAGCAGCTTGGGAGAGGGGACTGAAGCTTTCTTT
TRBJ1-2 | NA | 12 | many | TRBV29-1 | CSVAEGRGGYTF | TGCAGCGTTGCGGAGGGCCGAGGGGGCTACACCTTC
TRBJ2-3 | TRBD1 | 13 | many | TRBV29-1 | CSGVTGGADTQYF | TGCAGCGGAGTTACAGGGGGCGCAGATACGCAGTATTTT
TRBJ2-3 | NA | 15 | many | TRBV5-1 | CASSLALDPTDTQYF | TGCGCCAGCAGCTTGGCCTTGGACCCCACAGATACGCAGTATTTT
TRBJ2-2 | NA | 18 | many | TRBV6-6 | CASSYASGSLPPTGELFF | TGTGCCAGCAGTTATGCCTCGGGTAGCCTACCTCCCACCGGGGAGCTGTTTTTT
TRBJ2-3 | NA | 13 | many | TRBV6-5 | CASSRGGEDTQYF | TGTGCCAGCAGCCGAGGAGGGGAGGATACGCAGTATTTT
TRBJ2-1 | TRBD2 | 12 | many | TRBV10-2 | CASRLAYNEQFF | TGCGCCAGCCGACTAGCGTACAATGAGCAGTTCTTC
TRBJ2-1 | NA | 15 | many | TRBV5-1 | CASSLRGAPFNEQFF | TGCGCCAGCAGCTTGCGGGGGGCCCCCTTCAATGAGCAGTTCTTC
TRBJ1-2 | NA | 13 | NA | TRBV29-1 | CSVAYRVNYGYTF | TGCAGCGTTGCATACAGGGTGAACTATGGCTACACCTTC
TRBJ2-5 | TRBD1 | 12 | many | TRBV29-1 | CSGQGLGETQYF | TGCAGCGGACAGGGGTTGGGAGAGACCCAGTACTTC
TRBJ1-6 | TRBD1 | 13 | few | TRBV7-2 | CASSLGTGRPLHF | TGTGCCAGCAGCTTAGGGACAGGTCGACCCCTCCACTTT
TRBJ2-7 | NA | 15 | many | TRBV12-3/TRBV12-4 | CASSLVTAPYSEQYF | TGTGCCAGCAGTTTAGTAACTGCGCCCTATTCCGAGCAGTACTTC
TRBJ2-1 | TRBD1 | 15 | NA | TRBV5-4 | CASSLKQGGNNEQFF | TGTGCCAGCAGCTTAAAACAGGGGGGAAACAATGAGCAGTTCTTC
TRBJ2-3 | NA | 14 | many | TRBV5-1 | CASSLWVNGDTQYF | TGCGCCAGCAGCTTGTGGGTGAATGGGGATACGCAGTATTTT
TRBJ1-5 | NA | 17 | many | TRBV2 | CASRDKTLTTAGQPQHF | TGTGCCAGCAGGGATAAAACCCTTACAACTGCGGGGCAGCCCCAGCATTTT
TRBJ1-6 | NA | 16 | many | TRBV4-3 | CASRKVEGLPNSPLHF | TGCGCCAGCAGAAAGGTCGAGGGGCTACCTAATTCACCCCTCCACTTT
TRBJ2-3 | NA | 14 | NA | TRBV7-2 | CASSRRGAPDTQYF | TGTGCCAGTAGCCGGAGGGGGGCCCCGGATACGCAGTATTTT